This T cell receptor beta chain originates from a study of T cell responses to AZD1222 COVID-19 vaccine. Profiling relied on immunoSEQ multiplex PCR, and the TCRdb table lists in-frame clones only, not all of them. The sample consists of 180,000 or so clones, 88% of them appearing once. The CDR3 is made up of 15 amino acids. The germline gives CDR1 LGHNA, CDR2 YNFKEQ. With 0 bases removed from V and 2 bases from J, the gap between germline ends came to 11 bases. The sequencing here drew on peripheral blood, taken 28 days after the second AZD1222 dose. This chain uses TRBV4-2 with TRBJ2-7, with D possibly being TRBD1 or TRBD2 (5 bases each). This sequence originates from an adult who received the AZD1222 COVID-19 vaccine. The CDR3 here is CASSQELQGAYEQYF. In nucleotides, the CDR3 is TGTGCCAGCAGCCAAGAACTCCAGGGAGCCTACGAGCAGTACTTC.